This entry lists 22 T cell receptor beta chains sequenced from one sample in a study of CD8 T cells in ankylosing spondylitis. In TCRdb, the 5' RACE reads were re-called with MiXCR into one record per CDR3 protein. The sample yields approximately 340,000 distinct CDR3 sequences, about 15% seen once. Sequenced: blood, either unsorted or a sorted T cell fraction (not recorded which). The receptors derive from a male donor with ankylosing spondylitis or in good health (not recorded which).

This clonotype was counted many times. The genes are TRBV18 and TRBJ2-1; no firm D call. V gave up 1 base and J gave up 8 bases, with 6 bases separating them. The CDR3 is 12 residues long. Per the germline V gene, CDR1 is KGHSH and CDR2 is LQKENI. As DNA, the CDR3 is TGTGCCAGCTCACCACTAGGAGATGAGCAGTTCTTC. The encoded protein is CASSPLGDEQFF.

Here the CDR3 DNA reads TGTGCCAGCGGACAGGCGGGTTCACCCCTCCACTTT. This gives the protein CASGQAGSPLHF. The chain is built from TRBV6-5 and TRBJ1-6, with 7 bases aligning to TRBD1. Germline lookup yields CDR1 MNHEY and CDR2 SVGAGI. With V trimmed by 8 bases and J by 9 bases, 4 bases remained unmatched. The CDR3 totals 12 residues.

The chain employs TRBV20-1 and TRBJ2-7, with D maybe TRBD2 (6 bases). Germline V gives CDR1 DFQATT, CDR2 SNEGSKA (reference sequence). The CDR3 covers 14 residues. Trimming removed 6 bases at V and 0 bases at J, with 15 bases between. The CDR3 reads CSAPWTGGSYEQYF. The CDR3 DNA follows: TGCAGTGCCCCCTGGACCGGGGGCTCCTACGAGCAGTACTTC.

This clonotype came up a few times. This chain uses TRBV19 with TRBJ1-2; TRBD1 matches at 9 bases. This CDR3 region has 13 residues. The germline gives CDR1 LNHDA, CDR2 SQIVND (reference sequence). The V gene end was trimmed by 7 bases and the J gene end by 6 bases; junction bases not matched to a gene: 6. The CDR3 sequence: CASTGQGIHGYTF. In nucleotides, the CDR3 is TGTGCCAGTACCGGACAGGGGATTCATGGCTACACCTTC.

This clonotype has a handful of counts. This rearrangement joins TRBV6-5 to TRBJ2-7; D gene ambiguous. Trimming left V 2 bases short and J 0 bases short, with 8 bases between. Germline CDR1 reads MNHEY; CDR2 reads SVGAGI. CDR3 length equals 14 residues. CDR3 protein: CASSYRYSSYEQYF. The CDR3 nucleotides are TGTGCCAGCAGTTACCGCTACAGCTCCTACGAGCAGTACTTC.

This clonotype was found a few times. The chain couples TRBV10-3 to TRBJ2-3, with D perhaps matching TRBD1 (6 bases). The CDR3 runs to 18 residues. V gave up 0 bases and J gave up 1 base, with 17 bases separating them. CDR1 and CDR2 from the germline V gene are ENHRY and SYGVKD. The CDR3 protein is CAISESASVQGRTDTQYF. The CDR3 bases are TGTGCCATCAGTGAGTCGGCTTCGGTACAGGGTCGCACAGATACGCAGTATTTT.

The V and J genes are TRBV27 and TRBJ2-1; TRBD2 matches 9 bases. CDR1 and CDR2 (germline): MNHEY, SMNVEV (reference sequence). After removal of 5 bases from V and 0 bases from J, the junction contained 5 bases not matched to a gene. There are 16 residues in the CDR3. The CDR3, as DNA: TGTGCCAGCAGTAAGCGGGGGGCTCTCTCCTACAATGAGCAGTTCTTC. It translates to CASSKRGALSYNEQFF.

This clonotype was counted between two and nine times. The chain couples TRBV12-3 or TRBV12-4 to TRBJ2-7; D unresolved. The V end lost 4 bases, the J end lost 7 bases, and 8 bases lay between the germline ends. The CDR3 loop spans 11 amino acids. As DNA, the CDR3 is TGTGCCAGCAGTTCTTCCGGGGAGCAGTACTTC. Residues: CASSSSGEQYF.

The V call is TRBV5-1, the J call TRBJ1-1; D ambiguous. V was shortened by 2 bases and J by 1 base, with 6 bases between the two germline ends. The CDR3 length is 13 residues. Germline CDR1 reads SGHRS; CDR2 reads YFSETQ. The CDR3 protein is CASSFTTNTEAFF. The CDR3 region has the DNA TGCGCCAGCAGCTTTACGACGAACACTGAAGCTTTCTTT.

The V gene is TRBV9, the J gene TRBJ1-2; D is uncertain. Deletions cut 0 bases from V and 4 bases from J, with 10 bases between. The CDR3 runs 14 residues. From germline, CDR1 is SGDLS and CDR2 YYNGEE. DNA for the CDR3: TGTGCCAGCAGCGTAGATGAGGGCTTCTATGGCTACACCTTC. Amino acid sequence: CASSVDEGFYGYTF.

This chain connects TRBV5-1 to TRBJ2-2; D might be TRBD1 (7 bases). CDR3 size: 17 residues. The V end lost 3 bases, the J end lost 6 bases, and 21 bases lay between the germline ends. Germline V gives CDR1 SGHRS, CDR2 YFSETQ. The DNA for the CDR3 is TGCGCCAGCAGCTCCGACCTGACAGGGAGGTCGGCCGGGGAGCTGTTTTTT. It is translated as CASSSDLTGRSAGELFF.

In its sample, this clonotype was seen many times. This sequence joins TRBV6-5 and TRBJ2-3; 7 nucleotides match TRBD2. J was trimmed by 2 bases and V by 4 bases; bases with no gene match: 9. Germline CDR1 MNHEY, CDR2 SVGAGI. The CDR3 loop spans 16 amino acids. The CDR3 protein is CASSLATGTITDTQYF. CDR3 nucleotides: TGTGCCAGCAGTTTAGCAACCGGGACTATCACAGATACGCAGTATTTT.

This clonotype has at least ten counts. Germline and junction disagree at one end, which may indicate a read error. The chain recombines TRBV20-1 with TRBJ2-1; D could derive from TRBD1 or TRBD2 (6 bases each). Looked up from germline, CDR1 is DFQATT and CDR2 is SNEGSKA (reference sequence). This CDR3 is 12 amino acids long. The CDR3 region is CSGGRQNNEQFF. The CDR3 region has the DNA TGTTCCGGGGGCAGACAGAACAATGAGCAGTTCTTC.

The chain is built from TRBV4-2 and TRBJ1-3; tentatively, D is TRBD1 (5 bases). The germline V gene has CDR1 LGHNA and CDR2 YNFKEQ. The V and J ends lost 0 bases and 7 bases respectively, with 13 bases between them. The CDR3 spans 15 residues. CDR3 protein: CASSQDFGRENTIYF. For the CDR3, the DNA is TGTGCCAGCAGCCAAGATTTCGGCAGGGAGAACACCATATATTTT.

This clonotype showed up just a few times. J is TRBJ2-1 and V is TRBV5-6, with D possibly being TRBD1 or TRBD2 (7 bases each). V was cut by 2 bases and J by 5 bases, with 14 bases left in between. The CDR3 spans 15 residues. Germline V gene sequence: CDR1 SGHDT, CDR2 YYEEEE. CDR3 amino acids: CASSFRQGGNNEQFF. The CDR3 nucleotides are TGTGCCAGCAGCTTCAGACAGGGAGGGAACAATGAGCAGTTCTTC.

CDR3 in amino acids: CASSQGANYEQYF. The CDR3 coding sequence is TGCGCCAGCAGCCAAGGAGCGAATTACGAGCAGTACTTC. The J gene is TRBJ2-7, the V gene TRBV4-1, with D uncertain. This CDR3 region has 13 residues. CDR1 and CDR2 from the germline V gene are MGHRA and YSYEKL. V lost 1 base and J 4 bases, leaving 8 bases between the germline ends.

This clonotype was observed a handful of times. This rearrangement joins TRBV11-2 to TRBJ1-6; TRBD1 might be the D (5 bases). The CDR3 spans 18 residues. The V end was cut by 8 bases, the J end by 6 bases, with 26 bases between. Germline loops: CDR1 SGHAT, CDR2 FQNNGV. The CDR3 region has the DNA TGTGCCAGCGGCGAGAGTAGGGGCGCGGGTCCACTTAATTCACCCCTCCACTTT. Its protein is CASGESRGAGPLNSPLHF.

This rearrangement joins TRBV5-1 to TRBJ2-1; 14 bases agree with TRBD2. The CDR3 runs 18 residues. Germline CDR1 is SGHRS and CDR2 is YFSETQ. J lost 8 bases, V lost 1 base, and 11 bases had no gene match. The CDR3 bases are TGCGCCAGCAGCTTGTTTGCGACTAGCGGGGGGGCCTCGGATGAGCAGTTCTTC. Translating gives CASSLFATSGGASDEQFF.

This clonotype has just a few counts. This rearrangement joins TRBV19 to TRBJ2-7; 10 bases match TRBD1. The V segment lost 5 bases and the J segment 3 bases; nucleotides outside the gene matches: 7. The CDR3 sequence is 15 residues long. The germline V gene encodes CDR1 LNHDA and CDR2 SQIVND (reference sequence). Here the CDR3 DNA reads TGTGCCAGTAGTCGCATAGGACAGGGGGACTACGAGCAGTACTTC. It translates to CASSRIGQGDYEQYF. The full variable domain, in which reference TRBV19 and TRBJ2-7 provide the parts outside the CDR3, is DGGITQSPKYLFRKEGQNVTLSCEQNLNHDAMYWYRQDPGQGLRLIYYSQIVNDFQKGDIAEGYSVSREKKESFPLTVTSAQKNPTAFYLCASSRIGQGDYEQYFGPGTRLTVT.

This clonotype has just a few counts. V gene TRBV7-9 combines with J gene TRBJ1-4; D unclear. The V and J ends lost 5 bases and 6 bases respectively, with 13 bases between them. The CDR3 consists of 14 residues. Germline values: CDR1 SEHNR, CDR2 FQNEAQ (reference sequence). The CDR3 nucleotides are TGTGCCAGCAGCCCCGGAGGCTTGGATGAAAAACTGTTTTTT. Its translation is CASSPGGLDEKLFF. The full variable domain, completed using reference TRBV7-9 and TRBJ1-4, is DTGVSQNPRHKITKRGQNVTFRCDPISEHNRLYWYRQTLGQGPEFLTYFQNEAQLEKSRLLSDRFSAERPKGSFSTLEIQRTEQGDSAMYLCASSPGGLDEKLFFGSGTQLSVL.

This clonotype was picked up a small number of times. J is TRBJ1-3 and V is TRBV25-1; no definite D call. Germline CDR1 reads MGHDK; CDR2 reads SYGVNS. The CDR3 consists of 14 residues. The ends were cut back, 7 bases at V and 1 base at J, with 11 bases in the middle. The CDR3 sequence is CASIMSGSGNTIYF. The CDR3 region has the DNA TGTGCCAGCATCATGAGCGGGTCTGGAAACACCATATATTTT.

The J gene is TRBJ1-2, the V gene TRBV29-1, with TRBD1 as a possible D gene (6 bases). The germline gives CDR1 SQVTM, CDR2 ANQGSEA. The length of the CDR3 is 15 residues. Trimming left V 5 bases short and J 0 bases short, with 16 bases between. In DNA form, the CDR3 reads TGCAGCGTTACCGACCCCACAGGGTCTAACTATGGCTACACCTTC. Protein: CSVTDPTGSNYGYTF.